The entry that follows covers one TCR beta chain sequence. Only in-frame clones appear in the TCRdb table, and some are missing; sequencing was by immunoSEQ multiplex PCR. The table has about 93,000 clones, less than 90% seen once. The sample belongs to a study of blood T cell repertoires in COVID-19. Study overall: Samples came from the United States, Italy and Spain, spanning acute and convalescent COVID-19. PBMCs, B-cell-depleted T cells, or T cells provided the cDNA or gDNA that made up the material.

Sample: peripheral blood. The sequence came from an elderly woman with acute or convalescent COVID-19.

CDR3 sequence: CASRGDRGGTEAFF. The CDR3 nucleotides read TGTGCCAGCAGGGGGGACAGGGGAGGAACTGAAGCTTTCTTT. The V call is TRBV2, the J call TRBJ1-1; 10 nucleotides line up with TRBD1. Germline V gives CDR1 SNHLY, CDR2 FYNNEI. V shed 6 bases, J shed 5 bases, and the junction held 6 bases outside the gene matches. The CDR3 has 14 amino acids.